This paragraph reports one TCR beta chain. The source of the sample is a study of CD8 T cells in Susac syndrome. Sequencing of TCR beta was performed on blood CD8+ and CD4+ T cells. The CD8+ and CD4+ T cells were isolated magnetically using a negative isolation approach, whereas the TEMRA cells were enriched by FACS. Germline loops: CDR1 MNHEY, CDR2 SVGAGI. The J segment lost 6 bases and the V segment lost 6 bases, leaving 5 bases of the junction unmatched. The CDR3 has 13 residues. RNA totalling about 0.45 to 1 ug underwent reverse transcription with random hexamers. Amplification of TCR beta CDR3 by immunoSEQ multiplex PCR spanned 54 Vbeta and 13 Jbeta. In TCRdb, the immunoSEQ multiplex PCR reads were re-called with MiXCR into one record per CDR3 protein. The sample includes 350,000 to 550,000 distinct CDR3 sequences, approximately 85% of them seen just once.

The sample taken for sequencing was CD8+ T cells from PBMCs. This clonotype was obtained from a human donor with multiple sclerosis. This chain connects TRBV6-5 to TRBJ1-2, with 9 positions matching TRBD1. CDR3: CASRIQGADGYTF. In nucleotides, the CDR3 is TGTGCCAGCAGAATACAGGGGGCAGATGGCTACACCTTC.